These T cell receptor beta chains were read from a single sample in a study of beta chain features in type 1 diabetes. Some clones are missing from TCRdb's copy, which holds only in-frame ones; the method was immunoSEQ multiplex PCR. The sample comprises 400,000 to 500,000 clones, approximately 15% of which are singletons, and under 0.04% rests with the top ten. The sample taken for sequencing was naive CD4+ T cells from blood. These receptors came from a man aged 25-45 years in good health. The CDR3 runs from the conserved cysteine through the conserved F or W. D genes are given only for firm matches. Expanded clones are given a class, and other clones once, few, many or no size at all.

cdr3_aa: CASRDRHRTDTQYF
cdr3_nt: TGTGCCAGCAGAGACAGGCACCGCACAGATACGCAGTATTTT
d_call: -
clone_size: few
j_call: TRBJ2-3
v_call: TRBV6-5

cdr3_aa: CASSEGVQLNTDTQYF
cdr3_nt: TGTGCCAGCAGTGAGGGGGTTCAGCTGAATACGGATACGCAGTATTTT
d_call: -
clone_size: -
j_call: TRBJ2-3
v_call: TRBV25-1

cdr3_aa: CASSVAERNEQFF
cdr3_nt: TGTGCCAGCAGCGTAGCCGAAAGGAATGAGCAGTTCTTC
d_call: -
clone_size: few
j_call: TRBJ2-1
v_call: TRBV9

cdr3_aa: CAISTWTSGSTSSSNEQFF
cdr3_nt: TGTGCCATCAGTACATGGACTAGCGGGAGTACCTCGAGTAGCAATGAGCAGTTCTTC
d_call: TRBD2
clone_size: -
j_call: TRBJ2-1
v_call: TRBV10-3

cdr3_aa: CASSLQGLSGANVLTF
cdr3_nt: TGCGCCAGCAGCTTGCAGGGTCTCTCTGGGGCCAACGTCCTGACTTTC
d_call: -
clone_size: -
j_call: TRBJ2-6
v_call: TRBV5-1

cdr3_aa: CASPTRYGYTF
cdr3_nt: TGTGCCAGCCCGACGAGGTATGGCTACACCTTC
d_call: -
clone_size: few
j_call: TRBJ1-2
v_call: TRBV18

cdr3_aa: CAWRSGTANTEAFF
cdr3_nt: TGTGCCTGGAGATCAGGGACAGCGAACACTGAAGCTTTCTTT
d_call: TRBD1
clone_size: few
j_call: TRBJ1-1
v_call: TRBV30

cdr3_aa: CASSPNSWYTDTQYF
cdr3_nt: TGTGCCAGCAGCCCAAACAGCTGGTACACAGATACGCAGTATTTT
d_call: -
clone_size: few
j_call: TRBJ2-3
v_call: TRBV7-3

cdr3_aa: CASSPVGGTNTGELFF
cdr3_nt: TGTGCCAGCTCACCGGTAGGCGGGACCAACACCGGGGAGCTGTTTTTT
d_call: -
clone_size: -
j_call: TRBJ2-2
v_call: TRBV18

cdr3_aa: CASSYSGGDRTDTQYF
cdr3_nt: TGTGCCAGCAGTTACTCGGGGGGTGACCGCACAGATACGCAGTATTTT
d_call: -
clone_size: -
j_call: TRBJ2-3
v_call: TRBV6-6

cdr3_aa: CASSLPLGNTIYF
cdr3_nt: TGTGCCAGCAGCTTACCCCTAGGAAACACCATATATTTT
d_call: -
clone_size: few
j_call: TRBJ1-3
v_call: TRBV5-4

cdr3_aa: CASSPTNEKLFF
cdr3_nt: TGTGCCAGCAGTCCAACTAATGAAAAACTGTTTTTT
d_call: -
clone_size: few
j_call: TRBJ1-4
v_call: TRBV7-2

cdr3_aa: CASSIAGGPVTDTQYF
cdr3_nt: TGTGCCAGCAGTATAGCGGGGGGGCCAGTGACAGATACGCAGTATTTT
d_call: TRBD2
clone_size: -
j_call: TRBJ2-3
v_call: TRBV25-1

cdr3_aa: CASRSGNTIYF
cdr3_nt: TGTGCCAGTAGGTCTGGAAACACCATATATTTT
d_call: -
clone_size: -
j_call: TRBJ1-3
v_call: TRBV19

cdr3_aa: CASSLTGTVLTYEQYF
cdr3_nt: TGTGCCAGCAGCCTAACCGGGACAGTACTTACCTACGAGCAGTACTTC
d_call: TRBD1
clone_size: -
j_call: TRBJ2-7
v_call: TRBV11-2

cdr3_aa: CASSVAPRGRGHGYTF
cdr3_nt: TGTGCCAGCAGCGTCGCACCAAGGGGGAGAGGCCATGGCTACACCTTC
d_call: -
clone_size: -
j_call: TRBJ1-2
v_call: TRBV9

cdr3_aa: CASSVGQGETQYF
cdr3_nt: TGTGCCAGCAGCGTAGGGCAGGGAGAGACCCAGTACTTC
d_call: -
clone_size: -
j_call: TRBJ2-5
v_call: TRBV9

cdr3_aa: CASSDLGTAYEQYF
cdr3_nt: TGTGCCAGCAGTGACCTCGGGACAGCCTACGAGCAGTACTTC
d_call: TRBD1
clone_size: -
j_call: TRBJ2-7
v_call: TRBV25-1

cdr3_aa: CASSKMRGQSQYF
cdr3_nt: TGTGCCAGCAGTAAAATGCGGGGCCAGTCGCAGTATTTT
d_call: -
clone_size: -
j_call: TRBJ2-3
v_call: TRBV25-1

cdr3_aa: CASSPRIGAEETQYF
cdr3_nt: TGTGCCAGCAGCCCCAGGATCGGGGCGGAAGAGACCCAGTACTTC
d_call: -
clone_size: few
j_call: TRBJ2-5
v_call: TRBV7-2

cdr3_aa: CASRKGGTAMNTEAFF
cdr3_nt: TGTGCCAGCAGAAAGGGAGGGACAGCTATGAACACTGAAGCTTTCTTT
d_call: TRBD1
clone_size: -
j_call: TRBJ1-1
v_call: TRBV5-4

cdr3_aa: CSASDRDVDTQYF
cdr3_nt: TGCAGCGCCAGCGACAGGGATGTAGATACGCAGTATTTT
d_call: TRBD1
clone_size: few
j_call: TRBJ2-3
v_call: TRBV29-1

cdr3_aa: CASSSLGDTQYF
cdr3_nt: TGTGCCAGCAGCTCCCTCGGTGATACGCAGTATTTT
d_call: -
clone_size: few
j_call: TRBJ2-3
v_call: TRBV7-9

cdr3_aa: CASSSSGQSYEQYF
cdr3_nt: TGTGCCAGCAGCTCCTCAGGGCAATCCTACGAGCAGTACTTC
d_call: -
clone_size: few
j_call: TRBJ2-7
v_call: TRBV7-9

cdr3_aa: CASSLGQGVSTAPYEQYF
cdr3_nt: TGTGCCAGCAGCTTGGGACAGGGGGTGTCTACCGCCCCCTACGAGCAGTACTTC
d_call: TRBD1
clone_size: -
j_call: TRBJ2-7
v_call: TRBV7-9

cdr3_aa: CASSPRQGRGNQPQHF
cdr3_nt: TGTGCCAGCTCACCACGACAGGGAAGGGGCAATCAGCCCCAGCATTTT
d_call: TRBD1
clone_size: -
j_call: TRBJ1-5
v_call: TRBV18

cdr3_aa: CATSTRTGSYGYTF
cdr3_nt: TGTGCCACCAGCACCCGGACAGGGAGTTATGGCTACACCTTC
d_call: TRBD1
clone_size: -
j_call: TRBJ1-2
v_call: TRBV15

cdr3_aa: CAISEYEVDTQYF
cdr3_nt: TGTGCCATCAGTGAGTACGAGGTGGATACGCAGTATTTT
d_call: -
clone_size: few
j_call: TRBJ2-3
v_call: TRBV10-3

cdr3_aa: CASGQAGRAYGYTF
cdr3_nt: TGTGCCAGCGGGCAGGCGGGTAGGGCTTATGGCTACACCTTC
d_call: -
clone_size: -
j_call: TRBJ1-2
v_call: TRBV27

cdr3_aa: CASSKPGQGSYGYTF
cdr3_nt: TGTGCCAGCAGCAAACCGGGACAGGGGAGCTATGGCTACACCTTC
d_call: TRBD1
clone_size: -
j_call: TRBJ1-2
v_call: TRBV9

cdr3_aa: CASSLSVFGDNSDTQYF
cdr3_nt: TGTGCCAGCAGCTTATCGGTTTTTGGTGACAATTCAGATACGCAGTATTTT
d_call: -
clone_size: few
j_call: TRBJ2-3
v_call: TRBV11-2

cdr3_aa: CATGGTGENIQYF
cdr3_nt: TGTGCCACCGGCGGGACAGGGGAAAACATTCAGTACTTC
d_call: TRBD1
clone_size: -
j_call: TRBJ2-4
v_call: TRBV10-3

cdr3_aa: CASSPLSGAATDTQYF
cdr3_nt: TGTGCCAGCTCACCACTCTCCGGGGCCGCCACAGATACGCAGTATTTT
d_call: -
clone_size: few
j_call: TRBJ2-3
v_call: TRBV18

cdr3_aa: CASSPDLVYGYTF
cdr3_nt: TGTGCCAGCAGCCCCGACCTTGTCTATGGCTACACCTTC
d_call: -
clone_size: -
j_call: TRBJ1-2
v_call: TRBV7-2